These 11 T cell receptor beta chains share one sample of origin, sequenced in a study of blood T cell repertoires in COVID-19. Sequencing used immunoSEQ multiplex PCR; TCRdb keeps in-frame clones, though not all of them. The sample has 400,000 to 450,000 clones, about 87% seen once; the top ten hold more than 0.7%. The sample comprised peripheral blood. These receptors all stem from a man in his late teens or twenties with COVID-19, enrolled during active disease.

The CDR3 is CASSRDRGDEQYF. The CDR3 DNA is TGTGCCAGCAGCCGGGACAGGGGGGACGAGCAGTACTTC. The V gene is TRBV6-5, the J gene TRBJ2-7, with 11 bases lining up with TRBD1. CDR1 is MNHEY and CDR2 is SVGAGI in the germline V gene. The CDR3 covers 13 residues. Unmatched junction bases numbered 3, after V lost 6 bases and J lost 5 bases.

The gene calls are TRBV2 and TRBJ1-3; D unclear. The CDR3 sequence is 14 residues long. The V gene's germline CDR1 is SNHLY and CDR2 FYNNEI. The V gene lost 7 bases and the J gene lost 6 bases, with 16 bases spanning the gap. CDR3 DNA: TGTGCCAGCATTTTGAGGAAGGCTCAAAACACCATATATTTT. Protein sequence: CASILRKAQNTIYF.

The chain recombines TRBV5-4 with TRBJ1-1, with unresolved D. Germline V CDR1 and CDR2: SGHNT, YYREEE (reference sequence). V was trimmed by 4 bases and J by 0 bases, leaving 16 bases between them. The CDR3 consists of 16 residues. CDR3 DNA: TGTGCCAGCAGCCCCACATGGACGGGAATGAACACTGAAGCTTTCTTT. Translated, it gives CASSPTWTGMNTEAFF.

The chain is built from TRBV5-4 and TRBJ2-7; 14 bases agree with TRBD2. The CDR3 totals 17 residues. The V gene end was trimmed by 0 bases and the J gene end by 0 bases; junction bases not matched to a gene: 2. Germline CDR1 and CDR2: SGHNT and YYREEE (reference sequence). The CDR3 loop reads CASSLGTSGGRSYEQYF. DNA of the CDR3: TGTGCCAGCAGCTTGGGGACTAGCGGGGGGCGCTCCTACGAGCAGTACTTC.

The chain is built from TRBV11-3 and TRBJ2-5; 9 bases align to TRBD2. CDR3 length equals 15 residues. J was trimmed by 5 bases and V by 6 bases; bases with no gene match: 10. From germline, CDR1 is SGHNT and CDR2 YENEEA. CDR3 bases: TGTGCCAGCAGTAAAGCGGGAGGTGAGACTGAGACCCAGTACTTC. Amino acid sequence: CASSKAGGETETQYF.

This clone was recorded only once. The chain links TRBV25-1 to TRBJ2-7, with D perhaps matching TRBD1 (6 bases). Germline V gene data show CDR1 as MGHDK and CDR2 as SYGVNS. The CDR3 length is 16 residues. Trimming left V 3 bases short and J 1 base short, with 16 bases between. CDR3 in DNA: TGTGCCAGCAGTGAGGGGGCCGGGACACTATCCTACGAGCAGTACTTC. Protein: CASSEGAGTLSYEQYF.

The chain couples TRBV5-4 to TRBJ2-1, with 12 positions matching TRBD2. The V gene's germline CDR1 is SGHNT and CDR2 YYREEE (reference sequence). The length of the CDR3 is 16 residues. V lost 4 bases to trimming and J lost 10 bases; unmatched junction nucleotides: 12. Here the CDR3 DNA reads TGTGCCAGCAGCCCGCGGGCTAGCGGGAGGGCTTGGGAGCAGTTCTTC. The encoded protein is CASSPRASGRAWEQFF.

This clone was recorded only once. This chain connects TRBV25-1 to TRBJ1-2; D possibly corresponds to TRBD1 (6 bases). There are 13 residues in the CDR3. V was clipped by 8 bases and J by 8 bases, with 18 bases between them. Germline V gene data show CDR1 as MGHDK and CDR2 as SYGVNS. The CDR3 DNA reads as TGTGCCAGCCGACAGGCCTCGAGGGGAGGCTACACCTTC. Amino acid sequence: CASRQASRGGYTF.

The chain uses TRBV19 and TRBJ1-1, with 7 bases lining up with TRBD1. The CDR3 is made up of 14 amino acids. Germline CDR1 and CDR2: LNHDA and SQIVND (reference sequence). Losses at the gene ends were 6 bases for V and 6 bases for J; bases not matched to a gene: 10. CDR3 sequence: CASRDREREAEAFF. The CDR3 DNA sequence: TGTGCCAGTAGAGACAGGGAGAGGGAGGCTGAAGCTTTCTTT.

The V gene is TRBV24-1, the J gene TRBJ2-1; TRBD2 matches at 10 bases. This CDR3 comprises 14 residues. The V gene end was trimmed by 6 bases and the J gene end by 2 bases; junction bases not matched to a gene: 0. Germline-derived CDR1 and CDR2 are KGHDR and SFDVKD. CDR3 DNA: TGTGCCACCAGTAGCGGGAGGGCCTACAATGAGCAGTTCTTC. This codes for CATSSGRAYNEQFF.

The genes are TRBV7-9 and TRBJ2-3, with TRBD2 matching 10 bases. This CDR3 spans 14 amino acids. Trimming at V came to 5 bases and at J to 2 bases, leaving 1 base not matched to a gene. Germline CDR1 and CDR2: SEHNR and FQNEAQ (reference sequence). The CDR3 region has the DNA TGTGCCAGCAGCACTAGCGGGACCACAGATACGCAGTATTTT. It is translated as CASSTSGTTDTQYF.